Following are 16 T cell receptor beta chains from one sample sequenced in a study of T cell responses to AZD1222 COVID-19 vaccine. Repertoires were generated with immunoSEQ multiplex PCR, while TCRdb's copy carries only in-frame clones and drops some. Of about 70,000 clones in the sample, approximately 81% were seen once. This specimen consisted of peripheral blood, obtained on day 0 of AZD1222 vaccination. These receptors were obtained from an adult in good health.

The genes are TRBV28 and TRBJ2-5; no reliable D call. The CDR3 totals 14 residues. Germline V gene sequence: CDR1 MDHEN, CDR2 SYDVKM. The V gene lost 7 bases and the J gene lost 1 base, with 13 bases spanning the gap. The CDR3 loop is CASNEPNSQETQYF. The CDR3 DNA reads as TGTGCCAGCAATGAACCCAACTCCCAAGAGACCCAGTACTTC.

The chain links TRBV11-2 to TRBJ1-3; D is ambiguous. There are 13 residues in the CDR3. Germline CDR1 reads SGHAT; CDR2 reads FQNNGV. V lost 6 bases and J lost 0, with 6 bases in between. As DNA, the CDR3 is TGTGCCAGCAGTCCAAACTCTGGAAACACCATATATTTT. It codes for CASSPNSGNTIYF.

In its sample, this clone ranks as medium-sized. The V and J genes are TRBV10-1 and TRBJ2-7; TRBD1 agrees at 8 bases. This CDR3 region has 14 residues. The germline V gene encodes CDR1 WNHNN and CDR2 SYGVQD (reference sequence). With V trimmed by 0 bases and J by 5 bases, 3 bases remained unmatched. The CDR3 DNA reads as TGCGCCAGCAGTGAGTCATGGACAGGGAACGAGCAGTACTTC. Translated: CASSESWTGNEQYF.

V and J are TRBV5-1 and TRBJ1-3; 7 bases are a match to TRBD1. Germline CDR1 SGHRS, CDR2 YFSETQ. This CDR3 has 16 amino acids. Trimming cost V 4 bases and J 0 bases; bases outside gene matches: 7. CDR3 sequence reads: CASSAGQASSGNTIYF. The CDR3 DNA sequence: TGCGCCAGCAGCGCCGGACAGGCCAGCTCTGGAAACACCATATATTTT.

This clone was observed a few times. CDR3 loop: CASDEFEAFF. DNA of the CDR3: TGTGCCAGTGATGAGTTTGAAGCTTTCTTT. The chain employs TRBV6-5 and TRBJ1-1; D gene unclear. Trimming stripped 9 bases from V and 7 bases from J, with 9 bases between. Germline V gives CDR1 MNHEY, CDR2 SVGAGI. The CDR3 runs 10 residues.

V and J are TRBV28 and TRBJ2-1; TRBD2 matches 12 bases. The junction had 7 bases not matched to a gene; V was cut back by 2 bases and J by 2 bases. CDR1 and CDR2 (germline): MDHEN, SYDVKM. The CDR3 extends over 18 amino acids. In nucleotides, the CDR3 is TGTGCCAGCAGTTTAGGTCTAGCGGGAGGGAGGGCCTACAATGAGCAGTTCTTC. It codes for CASSLGLAGGRAYNEQFF.

V is TRBV6-5 and J is TRBJ1-5, with a possible D match to TRBD1 (5 bases). Germline V CDR1 and CDR2: MNHEY, SVGAGI. This CDR3 region has 15 residues. Trimming removed 2 bases from V and 5 bases from J, with 13 bases in between. CDR3 region: CASSYLSGSDQPQHF. In nucleotides, the CDR3 is TGTGCCAGCAGTTACCTATCAGGGTCGGATCAGCCCCAGCATTTT.

This sequence joins TRBV11-2 and TRBJ2-5, with unresolved D. V was shortened by 5 bases and J by 5 bases, with 9 bases between the two germline ends. CDR3 size: 12 residues. Germline V gives CDR1 SGHAT, CDR2 FQNNGV. CDR3 DNA: TGTGCCAGCAGCCCCGGATATGAGACCCAGTACTTC. Its protein is CASSPGYETQYF.

This sequence joins TRBV11-3 and TRBJ2-5; unclear D gene. There are 13 residues in the CDR3. Trimming removed 2 bases at V and 1 base at J, with 5 bases between. The germline gives CDR1 SGHNT, CDR2 YENEEA. The CDR3 DNA is TGTGCCAGCAGCTTAAACAGCCAAGAGACCCAGTACTTC. It encodes CASSLNSQETQYF. Variable domain in full (rest from reference TRBV11-3 and TRBJ2-5): EAGVVQSPRYKIIEKKQPVAFWCNPISGHNTLYWYLQNLGQGPELLIRYENEEAVDDSQLPKDRFSAERLKGVDSTLKIQPAELGDSAVYLCASSLNSQETQYFGPGTRLLVL.

The V call is TRBV9, the J call TRBJ2-3, with 9 bases lining up with TRBD2. This CDR3 spans 15 amino acids. CDR1 is SGDLS, CDR2 YYNGEE, per germline. With 0 bases clipped from V and 8 bases from J, the junction kept 7 bases outside the gene matches. CDR3 nucleotides: TGTGCCAGCAGCGTAGGCGGCGGGGGGGCCCGTACGCAGTATTTT. Protein product: CASSVGGGGARTQYF.

The CDR3 here is CASSPGQSSYEQYF. The CDR3 DNA is TGTGCCAGCTCACCGGGACAGAGCTCCTACGAGCAGTACTTC. The chain links TRBV18 to TRBJ2-7; 7 nucleotides agree with TRBD1. V gave up 3 bases and J gave up 0 bases; unmatched junction bases: 2. The V gene's germline CDR1 is KGHSH and CDR2 LQKENI. The length of the CDR3 is 14 residues.

The V call is TRBV3-1 (or the pseudogene TRBV3-2), the J call TRBJ1-6, with D unresolved. Germline V gene sequence: CDR1 LGHDT, CDR2 YNNKEL (reference sequence). V dropped 4 bases and J dropped 3 bases, with 13 bases sitting between them. The CDR3 consists of 16 residues. DNA for the CDR3: TGTGCCAGCAGCCCCCCGGCAGGTTACTATAATTCACCCCTCCACTTT. Translating gives CASSPPAGYYNSPLHF.

The chain carries TRBV18 and TRBJ2-5; no firm D call. The germline V gene encodes CDR1 KGHSH and CDR2 LQKENI. V lost 0 bases to trimming and J lost 3 bases, with 8 bases between them. This CDR3 has 14 amino acids. The CDR3 loop is CASSPPSQKETQYF. CDR3 in DNA: TGTGCCAGCTCACCACCTTCTCAGAAAGAGACCCAGTACTTC.

This clone was counted a few times. This rearrangement joins TRBV6-6 to TRBJ1-1; D is undetermined. CDR3 length equals 12 residues. Germline V CDR1 and CDR2: MNHNY, SVGAGI (reference sequence). Between the trimmed V and J ends, which lost 7 bases and 6 bases, there was a span of 12 bases. As DNA, the CDR3 is TGTGCCAGCACCGGGAATATAGCTGAAGCTTTCTTT. It encodes CASTGNIAEAFF.

CDR3 DNA sequence: TGCGCCAGCAGCCCGGGGCGGTCGGGCACTGAAGCTTTCTTT. This translates into CASSPGRSGTEAFF. V usage is TRBV5-1 and J usage is TRBJ1-1; D may be TRBD1 (5 bases). CDR1 and CDR2 from the germline V gene are SGHRS and YFSETQ. The CDR3 length is 14 residues. V was clipped by 4 bases and J by 4 bases, with 14 bases between them.

The CDR3 here is CASSPRTSVETQYF. CDR3 in DNA: TGTGCCAGCAGCCCCAGGACTAGCGTAGAGACCCAGTACTTC. The genes are TRBV7-2 and TRBJ2-5; 9 positions match TRBD2. The CDR3 totals 14 residues. Germline V gene sequence: CDR1 SGHTA, CDR2 FQGNSA. The V and J ends lost 5 bases and 4 bases, in that order; junction bases with no gene match: 5. Full variable domain (missing parts from reference TRBV7-2 and TRBJ2-5): GAGVSQSPSNKVTEKGKDVELRCDPISGHTALYWYRQSLGQGLEFLIYFQGNSAPDKSGLPSDRFSAERTGGSVSTLTIQRTQQEDSAVYLCASSPRTSVETQYFGPGTRLLVL.